This T cell receptor beta chain was sequenced during a study of graft-versus-host responses after intestinal transplantation. Whole-study context: Recipients obtained multivisceral, liver-intestinal, or isolated intestinal transplants.

With approximately 200,000 irradiated, violet-dye-labeled stimulator cells, approximately 200,000 CFSE-labeled responder cells were plated. The trim removed 1 base at V and 5 bases at J, leaving 8 bases unmatched. The CDR3 runs to 17 residues. The germline V gene has CDR1 MGHRA and CDR2 YSYEKL. Generated by immunoSEQ multiplex PCR, the TCRdb table keeps only in-frame clones and is missing some. There are about 23,000 clones in the sample; approximately 40% occur only once, and about 1.3% lies in the top ten. This sample comprised alloreactive CD8+ T cells from a mixed lymphocyte reaction culture, obtained before transplantation. Subset in this sample: CFSE-low proliferating T cells sorted from roughly six-day pre-transplant mixed lymphocyte reaction (GvH or HvG direction). The chain couples TRBV4-1 to TRBJ2-3; 11 nucleotides align to TRBD1. This receptor was identified in a human patient who was an organ donor for intestinal transplantation. CDR3 coding DNA: TGCGCCAGCAGCCAAGTTCACGGGACAGGGGGTGGAGATACGCAGTATTTT. It yields the protein CASSQVHGTGGGDTQYF.